This entry concerns a single T cell receptor (beta chain). Its antigen is not known. CDR1 and CDR2 from the germline V gene are SGHDN and FVKESK. This CDR3 comprises 15 residues. From the 5' RACE reads, TCRdb lists one entry per CDR3 protein and no DNA. This sample's table reports around 380,000 distinct CDR3 sequences. This sample stems from a study of T cells expressing NK-cell markers. In the study overall: There were seven HCMV-seropositive donors and one seronegative donor among the eight sequenced. Broader study findings: What remained unclear was the HCMV specificity of expanded NKG2C+ T cell clones. Roughly six of the donors carried dominant NKG2C+ clonotypes that took up 1.0-7.0% of their CD8+ T cells.

The gene calls are TRBV14 and TRBJ1-1. The sequencing input was blood T cells: a sorted CD56 or NKG2C T cell subset, CD4+ or CD8+ T cells, or bulk PBMC T cells (not recorded which). This TCR was sampled from a woman aged 50 to 60 in good health. The CDR3: CASSPLGTVNTEAFF.